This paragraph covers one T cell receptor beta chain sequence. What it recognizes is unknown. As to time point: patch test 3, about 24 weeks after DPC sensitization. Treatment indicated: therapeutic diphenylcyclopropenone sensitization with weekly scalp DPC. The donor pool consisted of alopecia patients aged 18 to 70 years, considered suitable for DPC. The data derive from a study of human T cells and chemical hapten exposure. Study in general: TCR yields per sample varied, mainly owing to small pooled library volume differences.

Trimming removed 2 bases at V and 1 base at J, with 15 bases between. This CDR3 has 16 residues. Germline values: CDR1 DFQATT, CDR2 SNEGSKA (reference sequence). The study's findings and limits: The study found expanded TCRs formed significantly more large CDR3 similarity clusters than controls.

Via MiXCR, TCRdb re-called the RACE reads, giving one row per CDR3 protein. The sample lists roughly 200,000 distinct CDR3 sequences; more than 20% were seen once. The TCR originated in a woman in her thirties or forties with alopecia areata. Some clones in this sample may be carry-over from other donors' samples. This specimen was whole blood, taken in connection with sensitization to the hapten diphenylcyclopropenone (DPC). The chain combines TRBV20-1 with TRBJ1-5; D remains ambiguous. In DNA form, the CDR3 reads TGCAGTGCTAGAAGGGATGATTGGGAGAGCAATCAGCCCCAGCATTTT. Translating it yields CSARRDDWESNQPQHF.